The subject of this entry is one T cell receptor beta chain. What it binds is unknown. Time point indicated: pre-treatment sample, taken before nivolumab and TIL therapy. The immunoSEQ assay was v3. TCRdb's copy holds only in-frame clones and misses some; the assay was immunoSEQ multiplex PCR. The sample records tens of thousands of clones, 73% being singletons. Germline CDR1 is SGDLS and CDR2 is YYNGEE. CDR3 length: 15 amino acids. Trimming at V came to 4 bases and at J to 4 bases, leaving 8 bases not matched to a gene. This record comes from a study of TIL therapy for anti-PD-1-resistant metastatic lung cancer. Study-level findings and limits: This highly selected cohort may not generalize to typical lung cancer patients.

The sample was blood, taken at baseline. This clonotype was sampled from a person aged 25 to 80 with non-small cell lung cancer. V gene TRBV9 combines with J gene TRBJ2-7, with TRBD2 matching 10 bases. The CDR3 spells CASSSTSGGVYEQYF. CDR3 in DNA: TGTGCCAGCAGCTCGACCAGCGGGGGGGTTTACGAGCAGTACTTC.